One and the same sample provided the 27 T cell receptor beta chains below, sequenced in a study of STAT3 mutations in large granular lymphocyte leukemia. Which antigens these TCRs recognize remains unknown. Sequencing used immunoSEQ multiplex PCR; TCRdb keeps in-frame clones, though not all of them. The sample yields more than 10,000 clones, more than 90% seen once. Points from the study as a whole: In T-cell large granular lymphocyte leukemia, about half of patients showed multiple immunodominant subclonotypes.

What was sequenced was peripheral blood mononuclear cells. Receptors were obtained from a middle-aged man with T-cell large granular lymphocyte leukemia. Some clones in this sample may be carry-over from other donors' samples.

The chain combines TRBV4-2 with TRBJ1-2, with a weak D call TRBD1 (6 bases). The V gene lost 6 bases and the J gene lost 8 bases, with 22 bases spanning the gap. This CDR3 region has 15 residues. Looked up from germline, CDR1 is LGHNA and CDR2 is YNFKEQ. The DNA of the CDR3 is TGTGCCAGCAGACCCACGGACAGCCAGTCCGGCGGCTACACCTTC. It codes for CASRPTDSQSGGYTF.

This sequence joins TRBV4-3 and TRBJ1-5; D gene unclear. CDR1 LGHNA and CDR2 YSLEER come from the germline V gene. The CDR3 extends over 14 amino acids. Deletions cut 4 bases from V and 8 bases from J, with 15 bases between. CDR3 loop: CASSPVLGGEPQHF. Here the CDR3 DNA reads TGCGCCAGCAGCCCGGTCTTAGGTGGAGAGCCCCAGCATTTT.

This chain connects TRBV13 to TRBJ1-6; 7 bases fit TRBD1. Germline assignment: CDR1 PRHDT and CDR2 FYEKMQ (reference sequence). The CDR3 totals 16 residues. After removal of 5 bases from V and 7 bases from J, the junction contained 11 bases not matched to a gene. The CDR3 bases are TGTGCCAGCAGCACCTCCTCACAGGGGTTGAATTCACCCCTCCACTTT. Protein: CASSTSSQGLNSPLHF.

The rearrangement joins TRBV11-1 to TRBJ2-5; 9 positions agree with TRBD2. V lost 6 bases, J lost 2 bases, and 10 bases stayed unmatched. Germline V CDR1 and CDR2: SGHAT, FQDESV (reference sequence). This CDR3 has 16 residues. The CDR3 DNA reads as TGTGCCAGCAGTCCTATAGCGGGGGAGGCACAAGAGACCCAGTACTTC. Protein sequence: CASSPIAGEAQETQYF.

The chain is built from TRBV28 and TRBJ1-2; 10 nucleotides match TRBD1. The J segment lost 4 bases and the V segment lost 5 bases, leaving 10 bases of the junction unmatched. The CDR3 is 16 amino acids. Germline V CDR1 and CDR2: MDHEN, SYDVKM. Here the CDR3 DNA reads TGTGCCAGCAGTCTCATACCGGGACAGGGGTTCTATGGCTACACCTTC. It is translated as CASSLIPGQGFYGYTF.

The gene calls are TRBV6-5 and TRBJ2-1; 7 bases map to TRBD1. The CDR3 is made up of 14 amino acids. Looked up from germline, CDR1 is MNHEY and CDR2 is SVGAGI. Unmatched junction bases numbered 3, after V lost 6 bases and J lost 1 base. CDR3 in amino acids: CASSRQGSYNEQFF. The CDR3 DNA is TGTGCCAGCAGCAGACAGGGATCCTACAATGAGCAGTTCTTC.

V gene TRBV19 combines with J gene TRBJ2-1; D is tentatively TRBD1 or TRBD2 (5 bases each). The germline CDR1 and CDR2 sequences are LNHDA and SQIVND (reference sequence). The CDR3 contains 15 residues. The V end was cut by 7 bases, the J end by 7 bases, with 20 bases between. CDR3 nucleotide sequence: TGTGCCAGTAATATCCGGGACGGAGGCACTAATGAGCAGTTCTTC. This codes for CASNIRDGGTNEQFF. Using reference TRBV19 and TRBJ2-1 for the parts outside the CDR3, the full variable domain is DGGITQSPKYLFRKEGQNVTLSCEQNLNHDAMYWYRQDPGQGLRLIYYSQIVNDFQKGDIAEGYSVSREKKESFPLTVTSAQKNPTAFYLCASNIRDGGTNEQFFGPGTRLTVL.

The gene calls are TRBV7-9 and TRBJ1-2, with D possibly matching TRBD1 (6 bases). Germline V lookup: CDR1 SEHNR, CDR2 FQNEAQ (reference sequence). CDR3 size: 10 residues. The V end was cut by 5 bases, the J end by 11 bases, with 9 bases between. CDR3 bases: TGTGCCAGCAGCCCTCAGGGGTACACCTTC. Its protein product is CASSPQGYTF.

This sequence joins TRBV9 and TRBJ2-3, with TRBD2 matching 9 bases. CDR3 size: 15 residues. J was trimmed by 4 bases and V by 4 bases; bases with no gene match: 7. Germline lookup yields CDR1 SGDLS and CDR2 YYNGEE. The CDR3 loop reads CASSTPGTSSDTQYF. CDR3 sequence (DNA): TGTGCCAGCAGCACCCCCGGGACTAGCTCAGATACGCAGTATTTT.

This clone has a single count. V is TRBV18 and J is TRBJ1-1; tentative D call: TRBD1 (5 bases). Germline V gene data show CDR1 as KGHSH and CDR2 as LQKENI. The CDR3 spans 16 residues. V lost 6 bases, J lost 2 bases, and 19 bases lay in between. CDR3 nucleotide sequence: TGTGCCAGCTCCCGGACCGTGGGGGGGGGAAACACTGAAGCTTTCTTT. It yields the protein CASSRTVGGGNTEAFF. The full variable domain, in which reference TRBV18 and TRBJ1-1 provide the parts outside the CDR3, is NAGVMQNPRHLVRRRGQEARLRCSPMKGHSHVYWYRQLPEEGLKFMVYLQKENIIDESGMPKERFSAEFPKEGPSILRIQQVVRGDSAAYFCASSRTVGGGNTEAFFGQGTRLTVV.

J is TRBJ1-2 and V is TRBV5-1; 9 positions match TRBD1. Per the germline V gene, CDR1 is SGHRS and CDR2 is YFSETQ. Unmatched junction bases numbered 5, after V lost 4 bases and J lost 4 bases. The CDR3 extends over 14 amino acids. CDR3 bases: TGCGCCAGCAGCAGCGGACAGGGGATCTATGGCTACACCTTC. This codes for CASSSGQGIYGYTF.

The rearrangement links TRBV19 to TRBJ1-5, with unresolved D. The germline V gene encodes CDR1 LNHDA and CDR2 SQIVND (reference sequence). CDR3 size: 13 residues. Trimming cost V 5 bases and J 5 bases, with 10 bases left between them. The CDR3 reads CASSPQPYQPQHF. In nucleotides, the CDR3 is TGTGCCAGTAGTCCACAGCCTTATCAGCCCCAGCATTTT.

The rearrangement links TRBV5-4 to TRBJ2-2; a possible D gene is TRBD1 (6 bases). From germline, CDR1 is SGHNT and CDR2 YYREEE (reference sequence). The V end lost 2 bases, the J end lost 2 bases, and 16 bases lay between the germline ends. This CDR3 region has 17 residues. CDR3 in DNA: TGTGCCAGCAGCTTCCATTGGCGACAGGACAACACCGGGGAGCTGTTTTTT. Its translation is CASSFHWRQDNTGELFF.

Here the CDR3 DNA reads TGCGCCAGCAGTGGGGGTTGGGATGAAAAACTGTTTTTT. Protein product: CASSGGWDEKLFF. The chain combines TRBV10-2 with TRBJ1-4; D gene unclear. In germline, CDR1 is WSHSY, CDR2 SAAADI. The V end was cut by 4 bases, the J end by 6 bases, with 9 bases between. The CDR3 totals 13 residues.

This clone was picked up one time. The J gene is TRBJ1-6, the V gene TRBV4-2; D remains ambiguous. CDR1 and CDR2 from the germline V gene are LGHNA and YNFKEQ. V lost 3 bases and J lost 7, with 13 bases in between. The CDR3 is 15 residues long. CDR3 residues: CASSHDAGENSPLHF. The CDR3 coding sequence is TGTGCCAGCAGCCACGATGCAGGCGAAAATTCACCCCTCCACTTT.

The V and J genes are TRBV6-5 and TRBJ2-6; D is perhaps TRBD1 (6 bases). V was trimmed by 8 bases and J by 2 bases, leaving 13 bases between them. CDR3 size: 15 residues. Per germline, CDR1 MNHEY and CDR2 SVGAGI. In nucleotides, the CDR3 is TGTGCCAGCGCCAGGGGAATCCCTGGGGCCAACGTCCTGACTTTC. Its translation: CASARGIPGANVLTF.

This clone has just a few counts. The CDR3 sequence is CASGKGGVGTEAFF. CDR3 nucleotide sequence: TGTGCCAGCGGCAAGGGAGGGGTTGGAACTGAAGCTTTCTTT. This chain uses TRBV5-4 with TRBJ1-1; a possible D gene is TRBD1 (5 bases). Between the trimmed V and J ends, which lost 7 bases and 5 bases, there was a span of 18 bases. The length of the CDR3 is 14 residues. The germline V gene has CDR1 SGHNT and CDR2 YYREEE (reference sequence).

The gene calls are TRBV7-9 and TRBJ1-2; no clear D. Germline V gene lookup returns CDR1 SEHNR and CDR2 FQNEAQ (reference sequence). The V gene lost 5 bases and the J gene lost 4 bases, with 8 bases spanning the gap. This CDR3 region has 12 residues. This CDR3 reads CASSPDLYGYTF. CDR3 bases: TGTGCCAGCAGCCCCGACCTCTATGGCTACACCTTC.

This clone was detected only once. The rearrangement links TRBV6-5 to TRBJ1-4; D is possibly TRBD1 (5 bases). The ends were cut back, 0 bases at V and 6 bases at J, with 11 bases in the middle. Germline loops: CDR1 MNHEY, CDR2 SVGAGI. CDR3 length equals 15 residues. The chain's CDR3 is CASSYSWGSDEKLFF. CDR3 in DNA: TGTGCCAGCAGTTACTCGTGGGGGAGTGATGAAAAACTGTTTTTT.

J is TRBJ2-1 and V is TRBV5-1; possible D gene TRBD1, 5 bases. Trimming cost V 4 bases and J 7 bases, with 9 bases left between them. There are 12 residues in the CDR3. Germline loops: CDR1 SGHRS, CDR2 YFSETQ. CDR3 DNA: TGCGCCAGCAGCCTCGACAGAAATGAGCAGTTCTTC. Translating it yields CASSLDRNEQFF.

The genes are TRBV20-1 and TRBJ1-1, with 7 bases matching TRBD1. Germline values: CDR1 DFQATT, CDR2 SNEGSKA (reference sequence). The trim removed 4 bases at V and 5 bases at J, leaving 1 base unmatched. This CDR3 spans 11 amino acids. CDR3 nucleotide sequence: TGCAGTGCTAACAGGGGAACTGAAGCTTTCTTT. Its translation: CSANRGTEAFF.

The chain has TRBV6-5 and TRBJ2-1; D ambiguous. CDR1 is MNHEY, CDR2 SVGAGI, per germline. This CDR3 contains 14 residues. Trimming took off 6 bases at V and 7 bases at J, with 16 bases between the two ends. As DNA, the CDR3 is TGTGCCAGCAGCCCCGGACCCCCTGGGAATGAGCAGTTCTTC. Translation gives CASSPGPPGNEQFF.

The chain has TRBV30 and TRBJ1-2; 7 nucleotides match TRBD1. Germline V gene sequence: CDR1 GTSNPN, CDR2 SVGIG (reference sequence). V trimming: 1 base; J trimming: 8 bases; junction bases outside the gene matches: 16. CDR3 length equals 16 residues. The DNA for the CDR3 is TGTGCCTGGAGTGGCAGAGGGGGCGCACGGTCAAGAGGCTACACCTTC. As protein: CAWSGRGGARSRGYTF.

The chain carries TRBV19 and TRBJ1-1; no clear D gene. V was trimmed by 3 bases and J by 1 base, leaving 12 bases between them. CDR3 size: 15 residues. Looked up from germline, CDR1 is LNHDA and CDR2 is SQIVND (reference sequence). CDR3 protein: CASSMSGLGNTEAFF. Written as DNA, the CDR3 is TGTGCCAGTAGTATGTCAGGCCTAGGGAACACTGAAGCTTTCTTT.

The DNA of the CDR3 is TGCGCCAGCAGCCACCCCATGGCAGGGGTCCCTGAAGCTTTCTTT. It yields the protein CASSHPMAGVPEAFF. This chain connects TRBV4-1 to TRBJ1-1, with a possible D match to TRBD1 (6 bases). Trimming took off 3 bases at V and 6 bases at J, with 17 bases between the two ends. CDR1 and CDR2 from the germline V gene are MGHRA and YSYEKL. CDR3 size: 15 residues.

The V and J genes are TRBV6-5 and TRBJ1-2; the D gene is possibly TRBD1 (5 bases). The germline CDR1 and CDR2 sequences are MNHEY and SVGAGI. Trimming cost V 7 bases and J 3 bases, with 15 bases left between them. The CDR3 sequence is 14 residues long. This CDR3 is CASTPRRDYYGYTF. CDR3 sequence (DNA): TGTGCCAGCACCCCCAGGCGGGACTACTATGGCTACACCTTC.

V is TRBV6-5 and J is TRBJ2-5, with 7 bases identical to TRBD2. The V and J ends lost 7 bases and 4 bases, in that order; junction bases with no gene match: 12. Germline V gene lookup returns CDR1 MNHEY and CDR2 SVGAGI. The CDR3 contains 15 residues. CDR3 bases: TGTGCCAGCACGCCCTCTTGGGGGGGAGGAGAGACCCAGTACTTC. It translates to CASTPSWGGGETQYF.